The 25 T cell receptor beta chains listed next were all sequenced from one sample in a study of blood T cell repertoires in COVID-19. TCRdb keeps only in-frame clones here, not all; method: immunoSEQ multiplex PCR. The table records some 150,000 clones, about four fifths of them present only once. Sample: PBMCs or T cells enriched from blood (not recorded which). The receptors derive from a woman between 50 and 59 years old in a cohort exposed to, infected with or recovered from COVID-19 (not recorded which).

The chain combines TRBV5-6 with TRBJ1-5, with 9 nucleotides matching TRBD1. The CDR3 extends over 15 amino acids. The trim removed 3 bases at V and 7 bases at J, leaving 8 bases unmatched. Germline V gene sequence: CDR1 SGHDT, CDR2 YYEEEE. The CDR3 region is CASSSTGGVGQPQHF. CDR3 bases: TGTGCCAGCAGCTCTACAGGGGGCGTGGGGCAGCCCCAGCATTTT.

The chain carries TRBV5-4 and TRBJ1-4; 11 bases are shared with TRBD1. This CDR3 comprises 14 residues. Unmatched junction bases numbered 3, after V lost 4 bases and J lost 7 bases. CDR1 and CDR2 (germline): SGHNT, YYREEE (reference sequence). DNA for the CDR3: TGTGCCAGCAGCGGGGGACAGGGGGTTGAAAAACTGTTTTTT. Translated: CASSGGQGVEKLFF.

This clone was counted once. The chain links TRBV6-5 to TRBJ1-6; the D is unclear. In germline, CDR1 is MNHEY, CDR2 SVGAGI. This CDR3 region has 15 residues. The V end lost 7 bases, the J end lost 9 bases, and 19 bases lay between the germline ends. The CDR3 region is CASIGDLLAGSPLHF. The CDR3 DNA follows: TGTGCCAGCATCGGGGATCTACTGGCGGGTTCACCCCTCCACTTT.

V is TRBV19 and J is TRBJ2-2, with 7 bases aligning to TRBD1. The trim removed 9 bases at V and 3 bases at J, leaving 19 bases unmatched. In germline, CDR1 is LNHDA, CDR2 SQIVND (reference sequence). The CDR3 extends over 18 amino acids. CDR3 sequence (DNA): TGTGCCAGCAAAGATCGGACAGGTCAAGGGGATTACACCGGGGAGCTGTTTTTT. Protein product: CASKDRTGQGDYTGELFF.

This clone appeared once. The rearrangement uses TRBV6-5 and TRBJ1-4, with unresolved D. The CDR3 consists of 14 residues. Germline lookup yields CDR1 MNHEY and CDR2 SVGAGI. Trimming took 6 bases from V and 3 from J, leaving 11 bases between them. CDR3 region: CASSTEIANEKLFF. Written as DNA, the CDR3 is TGTGCCAGCAGCACGGAGATTGCTAATGAAAAACTGTTTTTT.

The chain recombines TRBV18 with TRBJ2-3, with no clear D. The CDR3 has 13 residues. V was clipped by 3 bases and J by 2 bases, with 6 bases between them. Germline-derived CDR1 and CDR2 are KGHSH and LQKENI. CDR3 DNA sequence: TGTGCCAGCTCACCCAACACCACAGATACGCAGTATTTT. Translation: CASSPNTTDTQYF.

The gene calls are TRBV5-1 and TRBJ1-1, with D perhaps matching TRBD1 (6 bases). CDR1 and CDR2 (germline): SGHRS, YFSETQ. The germline V and J ends were trimmed by 4 bases and 4 bases, with 11 bases remaining between them. The CDR3 sequence is 13 residues long. In nucleotides, the CDR3 is TGCGCCAGCAGCACAGGACAGACCACTGAAGCTTTCTTT. This codes for CASSTGQTTEAFF.

The sample holds many counts of this clone. The chain is built from TRBV13 and TRBJ2-1; 10 bases are shared with TRBD2. The trim removed 1 base at V and 12 bases at J, leaving 12 bases unmatched. This CDR3 spans 16 amino acids. From germline, CDR1 is PRHDT and CDR2 FYEKMQ (reference sequence). CDR3 sequence reads: CASSLVSGGRTSGQFF. The CDR3 DNA follows: TGTGCCAGCAGCTTAGTGAGTGGGGGGAGGACTAGCGGGCAGTTCTTC.

The chain has TRBV28 and TRBJ2-3, with 13 nucleotides matching TRBD2. The germline V gene encodes CDR1 MDHEN and CDR2 SYDVKM. Germline trimming cut 5 bases from V and 5 bases from J; bases unmatched to any gene: 10. This CDR3 comprises 17 residues. The CDR3 loop is CASSPLPRLAGGDTQYF. DNA for the CDR3: TGTGCCAGCAGTCCCCTCCCCAGACTAGCGGGGGGAGATACGCAGTATTTT. The full variable domain, completed using reference TRBV28 and TRBJ2-3, is DVKVTQSSRYLVKRTGEKVFLECVQDMDHENMFWYRQDPGLGLRLIYFSYDVKMKEKGDIPEGYSVSREKKERFSLILESASTNQTSMYLCASSPLPRLAGGDTQYFGPGTRLTVL.

The CDR3 loop reads CSAGGHSKRDSYEQYF. The DNA of the CDR3 is TGCAGTGCTGGTGGACACTCTAAGCGGGACTCCTACGAGCAGTACTTC. The chain joins TRBV20-1 to TRBJ2-7; TRBD2 matches at 7 bases. The germline V gene encodes CDR1 DFQATT and CDR2 SNEGSKA (reference sequence). The CDR3 covers 16 residues. V lost 5 bases to trimming and J lost 0 bases; unmatched junction nucleotides: 13.

The chain links TRBV6-5 to TRBJ1-2, with unresolved D. The CDR3 is made up of 13 amino acids. The ends were cut back, 7 bases at V and 0 bases at J, with 9 bases in the middle. CDR1 MNHEY and CDR2 SVGAGI come from the germline V gene. The CDR3 protein is CASKTGTNYGYTF. For the CDR3, the DNA is TGTGCCAGCAAAACCGGGACTAACTATGGCTACACCTTC.

The genes are TRBV5-1 and TRBJ2-7, with 9 bases identical to TRBD1. The CDR3 sequence is 15 residues long. V was clipped by 3 bases and J by 1 base; unmatched bases: 5. In germline, CDR1 is SGHRS, CDR2 YFSETQ. CDR3 nucleotides: TGCGCCAGCAGCTCGTTTGGACAGGGGTCCTACGAGCAGTACTTC. This codes for CASSSFGQGSYEQYF.

The CDR3 bases are TGTGCCAGCAGCCCTGGGGGCGGCAATCAGCCCCAGCATTTT. Protein product: CASSPGGGNQPQHF. This chain links TRBV4-2 with TRBJ1-5; perhaps TRBD1 as D (6 bases). The CDR3 spans 14 residues. Germline CDR1 is LGHNA and CDR2 is YNFKEQ. Trimming shortened V by 4 bases and J by 2 bases, and 9 bases separated the two germline ends.

This chain connects TRBV24-1 to TRBJ2-7, with D possibly TRBD1 on 5 matching bases. This CDR3 has 13 amino acids. Germline V gives CDR1 KGHDR, CDR2 SFDVKD. Trimming took 4 bases from V and 4 from J, leaving 10 bases between them. The CDR3 coding sequence is TGTGCCACCAGTGACTGGACAACTTACGAGCAGTACTTC. The encoded protein is CATSDWTTYEQYF.

In nucleotides, the CDR3 is TGCAGTGCTAGGTCTCCCTACGAGCAGTACTTC. Amino acids: CSARSPYEQYF. The rearrangement uses TRBV20-1 and TRBJ2-7; D uncertain. The length of the CDR3 is 11 residues. V was shortened by 3 bases and J by 2 bases, with 5 bases between the two germline ends. Germline V gene data show CDR1 as DFQATT and CDR2 as SNEGSKA (reference sequence).

The CDR3 spells CASSGTGSSNQPQHF. The CDR3 nucleotides are TGTGCCAGCTCAGGGACAGGGAGCTCCAATCAGCCCCAGCATTTT. V and J are TRBV18 and TRBJ1-5, with 9 positions matching TRBD1. The germline CDR1 and CDR2 sequences are KGHSH and LQKENI. Germline trimming cut 5 bases from V and 3 bases from J; bases unmatched to any gene: 5. The CDR3 spans 15 residues.

The CDR3 loop reads CASSSTGILRTDTQYF. For the CDR3, the DNA is TGTGCCAGCAGTTCCACAGGGATTCTTAGGACAGATACGCAGTATTTT. The J gene is TRBJ2-3, the V gene TRBV6-5; perhaps TRBD1 as D (6 bases). The ends were cut back, 4 bases at V and 3 bases at J, with 17 bases in the middle. CDR3 length equals 16 residues. In germline, CDR1 is MNHEY, CDR2 SVGAGI.

The rearrangement uses TRBV10-3 and TRBJ1-6; D might be TRBD1 (6 bases). Germline CDR1 and CDR2: ENHRY and SYGVKD. Between the trimmed V and J ends, which lost 6 bases and 7 bases, there was a span of 13 bases. The CDR3 is made up of 14 amino acids. CDR3 DNA: TGTGCCATCAGAAACCGGGACAACAATTCACCCCTCCACTTT. The encoded protein is CAIRNRDNNSPLHF.

V is TRBV28 and J is TRBJ2-3, with TRBD2 identical over 7 bases. The trim removed 2 bases at V and 5 bases at J, leaving 4 bases unmatched. Germline V gene lookup returns CDR1 MDHEN and CDR2 SYDVKM. The CDR3 runs 14 residues. CDR3 sequence: CASSLREERDTQYF. Written as DNA, the CDR3 is TGTGCCAGCAGTTTACGGGAGGAGAGAGATACGCAGTATTTT.

The chain uses TRBV20-1 and TRBJ2-7, with a possible D match to TRBD2 (6 bases). This CDR3 has 14 amino acids. The ends were cut back, 5 bases at V and 4 bases at J, with 18 bases in the middle. Germline values: CDR1 DFQATT, CDR2 SNEGSKA (reference sequence). CDR3 nucleotide sequence: TGCAGTGCTCGTGCTTCAGCGGAGGGGTACGAGCAGTACTTC. This sequence encodes CSARASAEGYEQYF.

In its sample, this clone was seen once. The gene calls are TRBV4-3 and TRBJ2-1; TRBD1 matches 7 bases. The length of the CDR3 is 15 residues. CDR1 and CDR2 (germline): LGHNA, YSLEER. J gave up 8 bases and V 1 base, and 8 bases lay outside the gene matches. CDR3: CASSQVGDSRDEQFF. CDR3 bases: TGCGCCAGCAGCCAAGTTGGGGACAGCAGGGATGAGCAGTTCTTC.

The V gene is TRBV12-5, the J gene TRBJ2-5; D is unresolved. The V gene lost 5 bases and the J gene lost 1 base, with 11 bases spanning the gap. This CDR3 contains 14 residues. The germline gives CDR1 LGHNT, CDR2 FRNRAP. The DNA of the CDR3 is TGTGCTAGTGGTCCCGCCGGGTTCCAAGAGACCCAGTACTTC. Translated, it gives CASGPAGFQETQYF. Based on the CDR3 plus reference TRBV12-5 and TRBJ2-5, the full variable domain is DARVTQTPRHKVTEMGQEVTMRCQPILGHNTVFWYRQTMMQGLELLAYFRNRAPLDDSGMPKDRFSAEMPDATLATLKIQPSEPRDSAVYFCASGPAGFQETQYFGPGTRLLVL.

This clone has more than one count but fewer than ten. The chain joins TRBV16 to TRBJ1-2; D is perhaps TRBD1 (5 bases). CDR1 is KGHSY, CDR2 FQNENV, per germline. CDR3 length: 15 residues. The V end was cut by 0 bases, the J end by 8 bases, with 16 bases between. CDR3 sequence reads: CASSQSRDRARGYTF. CDR3 DNA sequence: TGTGCCAGCAGCCAATCGCGGGACCGGGCGAGGGGCTACACCTTC.

The V call is TRBV30, the J call TRBJ2-7; TRBD1 matches 7 bases. The CDR3 is 14 residues long. The V and J ends lost 0 bases and 7 bases, in that order; junction bases with no gene match: 9. Germline V lookup: CDR1 GTSNPN, CDR2 SVGIG (reference sequence). CDR3: CAWSVHEGAGEQYF. CDR3 coding DNA: TGTGCCTGGAGTGTACACGAGGGGGCAGGGGAGCAGTACTTC.

The chain has TRBV11-2 and TRBJ1-5; 8 nucleotides match TRBD1. Germline-derived CDR1 and CDR2 are SGHAT and FQNNGV. The CDR3 is 19 residues long. J gave up 0 bases and V 0 bases, and 10 bases lay outside the gene matches. The DNA of the CDR3 is TGTGCCAGCAGCTTAGATGGGGGGACAGGAGCCCCTAGCAATCAGCCCCAGCATTTT. Encoded protein: CASSLDGGTGAPSNQPQHF.